This TCR beta chain was profiled in a study of beta chain features in type 1 diabetes. General study findings and limits: Overrepresentation of cells with high TCR expression could result from cDNA sequencing. All four CD4+ subsets from Type 1 diabetes patients carried moderately but significantly shorter TCRB CDR3s.

TCRB transcripts that were expressed got sequenced, as all of the isolated RNA had been reverse transcribed. Some clones are missing from TCRdb's copy, which holds only in-frame ones; the method was immunoSEQ multiplex PCR. The table records around 130,000 clones, approximately 9% of them present only once. This clone appeared a few times. The antigen is unknown. This CDR3 contains 17 residues. Germline V gives CDR1 KGHSH, CDR2 LQKENI. Trimming pared 3 bases from V and 2 bases from J, leaving 17 bases between. The chain joins TRBV18 to TRBJ2-1; a possible D gene is TRBD2 (5 bases). Source material: central memory CD4+ T cells from blood. The origin of this receptor is a man in his thirties or forties with type 1 diabetes. The CDR3 loop reads CASSPERGTFAYNEQFF. In nucleotides, the CDR3 is TGTGCCAGCTCACCTGAACGGGGAACCTTCGCCTACAATGAGCAGTTCTTC.